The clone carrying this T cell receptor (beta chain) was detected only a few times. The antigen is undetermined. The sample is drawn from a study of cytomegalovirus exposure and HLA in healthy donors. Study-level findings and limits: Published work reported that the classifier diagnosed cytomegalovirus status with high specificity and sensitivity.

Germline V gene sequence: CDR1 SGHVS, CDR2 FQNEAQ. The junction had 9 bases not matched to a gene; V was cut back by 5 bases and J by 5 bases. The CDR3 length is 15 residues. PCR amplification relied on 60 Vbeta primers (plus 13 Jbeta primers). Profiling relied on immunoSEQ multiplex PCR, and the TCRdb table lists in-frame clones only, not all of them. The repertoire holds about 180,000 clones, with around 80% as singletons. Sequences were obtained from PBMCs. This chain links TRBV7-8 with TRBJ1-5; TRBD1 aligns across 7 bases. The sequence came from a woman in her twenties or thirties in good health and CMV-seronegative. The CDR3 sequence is CASSEAGQDHQPQHF. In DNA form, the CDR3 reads TGTGCCAGCAGCGAGGCAGGACAGGACCATCAGCCCCAGCATTTT.